This T cell receptor beta chain was obtained from a study of cytomegalovirus exposure and HLA in healthy donors. About the research overall: Some 80 million unique TCR sequences came from HLA-typed donors in an early release. The study, taken as a whole, reports: A later analysis linked some 17,000 TCR beta sequences to HLA alleles at 0.05 false discovery rate. Many donors carried some public TCRs, although rarity characterized most TCR sequences. Some V segments, TRBV6-2 and TRBV6-3 among them, were indistinguishable and were therefore excluded.

PCR amplification relied on 60 Vbeta primers (plus 13 Jbeta primers). Sequenced by immunoSEQ multiplex PCR; TCRdb stores in-frame clones only, minus some. The table lists around 120,000 clones, 78% of them singletons. Trimming cost V 5 bases and J 3 bases; bases outside gene matches: 6. The germline V gene has CDR1 SGHNT and CDR2 YENEEA. The CDR3 has 15 amino acids. Note on this clone: The antigen remains undetermined.

The sequence came from a middle-aged woman in good health and CMV-seronegative. The chain links TRBV11-3 to TRBJ2-5; 10 positions agree with TRBD2. What was sequenced was PBMCs. The CDR3 is CASSAGLAEEETQYF. The CDR3 DNA reads TGTGCCAGCAGCGCTGGACTAGCGGAGGAAGAGACCCAGTACTTC.